The 3 T cell receptor beta chains below were found in one sample sequenced in a study of blood T cell repertoires in COVID-19. Sequencing was performed with immunoSEQ multiplex PCR; in TCRdb, only in-frame clones are kept and a portion is missing. The sample lists 270,000 or so clones; around nine tenths were seen once. The sample comprised PBMCs or T cells enriched from blood (not recorded which). The receptors were gathered from a woman aged 18-29 years who had recovered from COVID-19.

The rearrangement uses TRBV2 and TRBJ1-2; 7 bases agree with TRBD1. After removal of 6 bases from V and 3 bases from J, the junction contained 7 bases not matched to a gene. The CDR3 is 14 residues long. Germline assignment: CDR1 SNHLY and CDR2 FYNNEI. This chain's CDR3 is CASRVTGADYGYTF. CDR3 nucleotide sequence: TGTGCCAGCAGGGTTACAGGGGCGGACTATGGCTACACCTTC.

This sequence joins TRBV30 and TRBJ1-5; D perhaps matches TRBD1 (6 bases). Germline loops: CDR1 GTSNPN, CDR2 SVGIG (reference sequence). This CDR3 is 13 amino acids long. The ends were cut back, 1 base at V and 7 bases at J, with 11 bases in the middle. The CDR3 reads CAWSAGVRQPQHF. In nucleotides, the CDR3 is TGTGCCTGGAGTGCAGGGGTTCGGCAGCCCCAGCATTTT.

The genes are TRBV18 and TRBJ2-1; TRBD2 matches 15 bases. CDR3 length: 17 amino acids. Germline V gene sequence: CDR1 KGHSH, CDR2 LQKENI. V lost 3 bases and J lost 9; bases outside the gene matches: 9. The DNA of the CDR3 is TGTGCCAGCTCACCGGGACTAGCGGGGGGCGTCGGGATTGAGCAGTTCTTC. It specifies CASSPGLAGGVGIEQFF.